This T cell receptor (beta chain) was documented in a study of Graves' ophthalmopathy and Graves' hyperthyroidism. Study-wide points: It was with 65% to 71% sensitivity and about 72% specificity that the model predicted ophthalmopathy progression.

As for this clonotype: No antigen is known for it.

Amplification of the TCR beta CDR3 regions used RNA transcripts (as template). RT-PCR with HTBI primers came first, then second-round multiplex PCR. TCRdb ran MiXCR on the multiplex PCR reads and lists one entry per CDR3 protein. The sample carries 40,000 to 45,000 distinct CDR3 sequences, about 50% recorded once. Deletions cut 3 bases from V and 0 bases from J, with 2 bases between. This CDR3 contains 11 residues. Germline V CDR1 and CDR2: DFQATT, SNEGSKA (reference sequence). The authors used Ficoll-Paque density gradient centrifugation to separate PBMCs. The input was approximately 10 ml of fresh peripheral blood.

The rearrangement joins TRBV20-1 to TRBJ2-5; D is undetermined. Sequences were obtained from peripheral blood. The clonotype comes from an adult man with Graves' ophthalmopathy. CDR3 in DNA: TGCAGTGCTAGTGACCAAGAGACCCAGTACTTC. Encoded protein: CSASDQETQYF.